This T cell receptor beta chain was captured in a study of T cells in Graves' hyperthyroidism and ophthalmopathy. Findings of the study overall: Most thyroid clonotypes expanded above 0.001 appeared in blood too.

TCR beta CDR3 regions were amplified from RNA. The TCR CDR3 was amplified in a first-round RT-PCR using the HTBI primer set. One entry per CDR3 protein, called by TCRdb with MiXCR from the multiplex PCR reads. The sample lists around 580,000 distinct CDR3 sequences, around 17% occurring once. Absence of ophthalmopathy progression within 18 months defined stable Graves' hyperthyroidism. Participants, patients aged 18 to 65, had newly diagnosed hyperthyroidism with a duration under 2 months. The study based diagnoses on clinical symptoms, serum thyroxine and TRAb, thyroid ultrasound and orbital computed tomography. This clonotype came up many times. Its target is unknown. Sample: blood. This TCR derives from a woman in her late teens or twenties with Graves' hyperthyroidism.

The CDR3 nucleotides are TGTGCCAGCTCACCACGGGCAGGGGACGGCTACACCTTC. The encoded protein is CASSPRAGDGYTF. The V and J genes are TRBV18 and TRBJ1-2; perhaps TRBD1 as D (6 bases). The CDR3 length is 13 residues. The ends were cut back, 1 base at V and 8 bases at J, with 11 bases in the middle. Germline assignment: CDR1 KGHSH and CDR2 LQKENI.